This is a list of T cell receptor beta chains from one sample in a study of kidney transplant recipient with SARS-CoV-2 infection. TCRdb fed the reads into MiXCR, producing one record per CDR3 protein. The sample consists of some 220,000 distinct CDR3 sequences, roughly 26% of them appearing once. The specimen comprised a blood sample, sampled at baseline and between days 110 and 120 from a kidney transplant recipient. The source is a male patient in his 30s who had COVID-19 and was a kidney transplant recipient. Some T cells could come from the graft donor. Each CDR3 is given with its conserved first and last residue. D genes are given only for firm matches.

V	J	D	length	CDR3
TRBV6-5	TRBJ2-3	.	14	CASSRVGFTDTQYF
TRBV7-9	TRBJ2-3	TRBD2	17	CASRTPSQLADTDTQYF
TRBV4-1	TRBJ1-1	.	14	CASSQDPWNTEAFF
TRBV4-3	TRBJ2-1	.	14	CASSQDGQGGPQFF
TRBV23-1	TRBJ1-2	.	17	CASSQIQLRRKTYGYTF
TRBV5-4	TRBJ1-2	.	16	CASQYIVPGKTYGYTF
TRBV10-2	TRBJ1-5	.	13	CASTGAENQPQHF
TRBV6-5	TRBJ2-1	TRBD2	17	CASSYSQGLAGDGEQFF
TRBV3-1	TRBJ1-4	.	14	CASSRGKRNEKLFF
TRBV15	TRBJ2-2	.	15	CATSRDYLNTGELFF
TRBV6-1	TRBJ1-2	.	17	CASSEIGGRGNIYGYTF
TRBV25-1	TRBJ1-1	.	12	CASSEQGTEAFF
TRBV13	TRBJ2-3	TRBD2	17	CASSLLAGGKGTDTQYF
TRBV20-1	TRBJ2-5	TRBD2	16	CSARSPRGLDQETQYF
TRBV5-1	TRBJ1-2	.	16	CASGNQSVRKTYGYTF
TRBV6-2/TRBV6-3	TRBJ2-3	TRBD2	15	CATSPGTSDTDTQYF
TRBV3-1	TRBJ2-2	.	18	CASSASPPISGLTGELFF
TRBV30	TRBJ2-7	TRBD1	14	CAWSLGLQGAEQYF
TRBV5-1	TRBJ1-2	.	16	CASSYASVRKTYGYTF
TRBV7-8	TRBJ1-2	.	17	CASSMVLFTRKTYGYTF
TRBV3-1	TRBJ2-2	.	18	CASSVKRPISGLTGELFF
TRBV5-1	TRBJ2-7	.	16	CASSFRPQDFTYEQYF
TRBV18	TRBJ2-5	.	13	CASSKTEQETQYF
TRBV30	TRBJ1-2	.	16	CAWGAARYRKTYGYTF
TRBV27	TRBJ1-1	TRBD1	12	CASNYRGGEAFF
TRBV25-1	TRBJ1-2	.	11	CASSYRHGYTF
TRBV20-1	TRBJ1-6	TRBD1	14	CSAPRTGANSPLHF
TRBV20-1	TRBJ2-7	.	11	CSARGNYEQYF
TRBV7-4	TRBJ1-2	.	17	CASSTRPSARKTYGYTF
TRBV27	TRBJ1-1	TRBD1	16	CASSLLGTGGNTEAFF
TRBV2	TRBJ1-4	.	15	CASCIDEGLNEKLFF
TRBV3-1	TRBJ2-5	.	17	CASSSPGPISFSETQYF
TRBV6-6	TRBJ1-5	TRBD1	15	CASSPTGVSNQPQHF
TRBV5-3	TRBJ1-2	.	16	CARTEQVVRKTYGYTF
TRBV8-2	TRBJ2-6	.	17	CGTGCRITQSRANVLTF
TRBV12-2	TRBJ1-2	.	17	CASRHSWTPRKTYGYTF
TRBV5-4	TRBJ2-3	TRBD1	16	CASRPGQSSSTDTQYF
TRBV28	TRBJ1-1	.	15	CASSSLGRENTEAFF
TRBV10-3	TRBJ1-5	TRBD1	14	CAITADRENQPQHF
TRBV10-1	TRBJ1-2	.	17	CASSSNVRSRKTYGYTF
TRBV3-1	TRBJ2-2	.	18	CASSARRPISGLTGELFF
TRBV28	TRBJ2-1	.	15	CASSFPEVGYNEQFF
TRBV3-1	TRBJ2-2	.	18	CASSYILPISGLTGELFF
TRBV6-5	TRBJ1-2	TRBD1	13	CASSSGTGAFYTF
TRBV19	TRBJ2-5	.	11	CASSIEETQYF
TRBV6-4	TRBJ2-1	TRBD2	14	CASKREGSYNEQFF